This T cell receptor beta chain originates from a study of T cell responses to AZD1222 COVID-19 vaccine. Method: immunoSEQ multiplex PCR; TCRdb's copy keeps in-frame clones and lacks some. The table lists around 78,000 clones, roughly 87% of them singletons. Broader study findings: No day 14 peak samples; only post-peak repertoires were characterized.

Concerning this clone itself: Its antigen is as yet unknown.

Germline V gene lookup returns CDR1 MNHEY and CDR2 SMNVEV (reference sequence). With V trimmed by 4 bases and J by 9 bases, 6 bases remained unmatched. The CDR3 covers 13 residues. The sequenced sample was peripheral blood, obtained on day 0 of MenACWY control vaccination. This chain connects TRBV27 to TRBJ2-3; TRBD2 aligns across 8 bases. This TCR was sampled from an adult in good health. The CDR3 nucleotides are TGTGCCAGCAGTTCCGGACTAGCAGGAACGCAGTATTTT. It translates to CASSSGLAGTQYF.